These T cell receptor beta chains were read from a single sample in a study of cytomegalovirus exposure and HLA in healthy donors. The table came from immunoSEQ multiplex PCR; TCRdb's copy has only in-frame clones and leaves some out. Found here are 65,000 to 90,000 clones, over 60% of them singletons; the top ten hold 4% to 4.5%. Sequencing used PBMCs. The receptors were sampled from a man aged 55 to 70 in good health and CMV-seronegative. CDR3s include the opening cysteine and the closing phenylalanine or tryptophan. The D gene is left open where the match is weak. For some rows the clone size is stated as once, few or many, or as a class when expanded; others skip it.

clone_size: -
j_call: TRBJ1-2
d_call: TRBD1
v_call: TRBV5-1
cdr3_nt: TGCGCCAGCAGCAGGGGACAGGGAAACTATGGCTACACCTTC
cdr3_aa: CASSRGQGNYGYTF

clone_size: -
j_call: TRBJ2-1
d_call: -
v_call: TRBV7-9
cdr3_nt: TGTGCCAGCAGCTTAGATCTACTAGATGAGCAGTTCTTC
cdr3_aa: CASSLDLLDEQFF

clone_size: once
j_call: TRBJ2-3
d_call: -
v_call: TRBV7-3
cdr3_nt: TGTGCCAGCAGCGCCAGGGCACGGGCAAATACGCAGTATTTT
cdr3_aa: CASSARARANTQYF

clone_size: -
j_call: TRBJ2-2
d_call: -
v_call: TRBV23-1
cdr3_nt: TGCGCCAGCAGTCATGGGCTACAGGTGGGCACCGGGGAGCTGTTTTTT
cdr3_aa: CASSHGLQVGTGELFF

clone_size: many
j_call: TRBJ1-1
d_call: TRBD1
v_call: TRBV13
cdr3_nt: TGTGCCAGCAGCCATAGGACAGGGGGCGCCGGGACTGAAGCTTTCTTT
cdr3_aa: CASSHRTGGAGTEAFF

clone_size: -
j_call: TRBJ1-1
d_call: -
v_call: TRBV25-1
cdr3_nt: TGTGCCAGCAGTGAAATGGGCTCTGAAGCTTTCTTT
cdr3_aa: CASSEMGSEAFF

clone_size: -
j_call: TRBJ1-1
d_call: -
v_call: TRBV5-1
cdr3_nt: TGCGCCAGCAGCAGGAGTCGGGATGAAGCTTTCTTT
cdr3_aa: CASSRSRDEAFF

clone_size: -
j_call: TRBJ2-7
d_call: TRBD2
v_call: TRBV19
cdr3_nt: TGTGCCAGTAGTATGCTAGCGGGCTCCTACGAGCAGTACTTC
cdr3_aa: CASSMLAGSYEQYF

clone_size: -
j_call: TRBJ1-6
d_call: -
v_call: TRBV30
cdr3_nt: TGTGCCTGGAGTAAGAGGGTAGGATCCTATAATTCACCCCTCCACTTT
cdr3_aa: CAWSKRVGSYNSPLHF

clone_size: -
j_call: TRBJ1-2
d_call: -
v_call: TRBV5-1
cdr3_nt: TGCGCCAGCAGCTTGAAATCTTCAGGCTATGGCTACACCTTC
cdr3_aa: CASSLKSSGYGYTF

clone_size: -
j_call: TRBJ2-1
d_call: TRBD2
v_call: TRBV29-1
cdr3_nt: TGCAGCGTGATACCGGGACTAGGGGTCGGGAATGAGCAGTTCTTC
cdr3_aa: CSVIPGLGVGNEQFF

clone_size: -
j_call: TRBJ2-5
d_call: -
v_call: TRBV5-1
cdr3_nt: TGCGCCAGCAGCTCGACGGACTCCTTGAGGGAGCAGTACTTC
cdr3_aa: CASSSTDSLREQYF

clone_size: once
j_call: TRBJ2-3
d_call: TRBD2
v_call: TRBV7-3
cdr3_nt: TGTGCCAGCAGCTCTCAGGGGTCAGCGGGGGGGTGGACAGATACGCAGTATTTT
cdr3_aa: CASSSQGSAGGWTDTQYF

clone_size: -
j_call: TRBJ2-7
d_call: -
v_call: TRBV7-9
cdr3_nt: TGTGCCAGCAGCCCGTATCACGAGCAGTACTTC
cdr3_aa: CASSPYHEQYF

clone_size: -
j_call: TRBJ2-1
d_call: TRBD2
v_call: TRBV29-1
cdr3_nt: TGCAGCGTTGAGTTGCTAGCGGGGGGCCTGAATGAGCAGTTCTTC
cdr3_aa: CSVELLAGGLNEQFF

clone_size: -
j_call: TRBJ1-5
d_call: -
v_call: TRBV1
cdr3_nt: TGCACCAGCAGCCAGGAGGGGACAGGGGGCAAAAGCAATCAGCCCCAGCATTTT
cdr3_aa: CTSSQEGTGGKSNQPQHF

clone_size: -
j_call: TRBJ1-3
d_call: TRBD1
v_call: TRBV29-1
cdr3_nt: TGCAGCGCGGTAACCACTACAGGGGGCTCTGGAAACACCATATATTTT
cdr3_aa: CSAVTTTGGSGNTIYF

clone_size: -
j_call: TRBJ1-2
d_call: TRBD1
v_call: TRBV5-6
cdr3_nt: TGTGCCAGCAGCCTTGGGACAGGCGGTAATGGCTACACCTTC
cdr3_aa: CASSLGTGGNGYTF

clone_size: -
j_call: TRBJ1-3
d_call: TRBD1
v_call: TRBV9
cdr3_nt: TGTGCCAGCAGCGCCCCCCCGGGACAGAGGACTATAGTAAGTGGAAACACCATATATTTT
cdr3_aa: CASSAPPGQRTIVSGNTIYF

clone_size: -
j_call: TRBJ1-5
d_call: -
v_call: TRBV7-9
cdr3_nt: TGTGCCAGCAGCTTTGTCCAGGGCAGCAATCAGCCCCAGCATTTT
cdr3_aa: CASSFVQGSNQPQHF

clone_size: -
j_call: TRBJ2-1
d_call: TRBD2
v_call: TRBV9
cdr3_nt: TGTGCCAGCAGGAGATTACCGGGACTAGCGGGGGTAGGCAATGAGCAGTTCTTC
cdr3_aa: CASRRLPGLAGVGNEQFF

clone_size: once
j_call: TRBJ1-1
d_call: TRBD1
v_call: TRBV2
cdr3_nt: TGTGCCAGCAGTGGGGACAGACTCGTCAACACTGAAGCTTTCTTT
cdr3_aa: CASSGDRLVNTEAFF

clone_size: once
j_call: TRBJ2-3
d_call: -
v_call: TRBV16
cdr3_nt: TGTGCCAGCAGCCAATCGTCGGGCCGACAGGCAGATACGCAGTATTTT
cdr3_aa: CASSQSSGRQADTQYF

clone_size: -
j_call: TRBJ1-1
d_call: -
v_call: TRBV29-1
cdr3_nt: TGCAGCGTTGGCCCTGGGGCCATGAACACTGAAGCTTTCTTT
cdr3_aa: CSVGPGAMNTEAFF

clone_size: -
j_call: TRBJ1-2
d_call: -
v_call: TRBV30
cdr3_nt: TGTGCCTGGAGTGTTGGGGCAGGGGATGGCTACACCTTC
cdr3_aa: CAWSVGAGDGYTF

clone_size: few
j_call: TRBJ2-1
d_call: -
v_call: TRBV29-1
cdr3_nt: TGCAGCGTTGAAAGGTGGTCTCGAGGGACACCGAATGAGCAGTTCTTC
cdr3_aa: CSVERWSRGTPNEQFF

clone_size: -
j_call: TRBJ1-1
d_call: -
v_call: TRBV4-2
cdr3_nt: TGTGCCAGCAGCCAAGATCTGGGAGACACTGAAGCTTTCTTT
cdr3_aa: CASSQDLGDTEAFF

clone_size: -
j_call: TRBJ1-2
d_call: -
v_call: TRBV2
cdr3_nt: TGTGCCAGCCAGAAAGATCGGGGACTCTATGGCTACACCTTC
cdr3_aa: CASQKDRGLYGYTF

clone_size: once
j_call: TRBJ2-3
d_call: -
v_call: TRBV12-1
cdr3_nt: TGTGCCTCCGACTTTGGGGGGGACTCCACAGATACGCAGTATTTT
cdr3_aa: CASDFGGDSTDTQYF

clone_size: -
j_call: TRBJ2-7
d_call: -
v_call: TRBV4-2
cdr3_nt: TGTGCCAGCAGCCAAGATCGGGGGTCCTACGAGCAGTACTTC
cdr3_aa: CASSQDRGSYEQYF

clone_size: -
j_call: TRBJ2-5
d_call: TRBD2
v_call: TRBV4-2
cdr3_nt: TGTGCCAGCAGCCAAGATCCGAGCGGGGGTCTACTGCAAGAGACCCAGTACTTC
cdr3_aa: CASSQDPSGGLLQETQYF

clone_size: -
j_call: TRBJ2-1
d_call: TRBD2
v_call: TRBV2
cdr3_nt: TGTGCCAGCAGTGGGGACGGGGGGGAGCAGTTCTTC
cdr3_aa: CASSGDGGEQFF

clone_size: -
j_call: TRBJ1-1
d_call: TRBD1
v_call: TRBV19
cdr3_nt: TGTGCCAGTAGTAGAGACAGGGAAGTTATCTCTGAAGCTTTCTTT
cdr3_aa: CASSRDREVISEAFF

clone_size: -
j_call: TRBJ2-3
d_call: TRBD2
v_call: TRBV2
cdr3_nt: TGTGCCGGCGCAATAGCGGGGGGGCGCACAGATACGCAGTATTTT
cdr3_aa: CAGAIAGGRTDTQYF

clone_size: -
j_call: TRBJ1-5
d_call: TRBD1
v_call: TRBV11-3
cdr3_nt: TGTGCCAGCAGCCCTAACCCAGGGGGTAGCAATCAGCCCCAGCATTTT
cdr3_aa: CASSPNPGGSNQPQHF

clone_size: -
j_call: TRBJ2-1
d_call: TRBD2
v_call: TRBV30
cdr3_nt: TGTGCCTGCGCGGGGGGGCCAAGTGAGCAGTTCTTC
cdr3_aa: CACAGGPSEQFF

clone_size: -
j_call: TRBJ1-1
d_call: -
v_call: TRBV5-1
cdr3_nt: TGCGCCAGCAGCCGGGGGGCGGATGAAGCTTTCTTT
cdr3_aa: CASSRGADEAFF

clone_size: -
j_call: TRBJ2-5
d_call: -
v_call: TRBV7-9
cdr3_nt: TGTGCCATATCGGACTCTCCGTCGCAAGAGACCCAGTACTTC
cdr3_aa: CAISDSPSQETQYF

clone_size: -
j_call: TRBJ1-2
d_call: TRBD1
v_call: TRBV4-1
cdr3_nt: TGCGCCAGCAGCCTGGGACAGGCCCCCTATGGCTACACCTTC
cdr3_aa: CASSLGQAPYGYTF

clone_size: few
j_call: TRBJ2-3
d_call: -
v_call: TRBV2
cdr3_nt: TGTGCCAGCAGTTCACAGACTAACACAGATACGCAGTATTTT
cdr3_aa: CASSSQTNTDTQYF

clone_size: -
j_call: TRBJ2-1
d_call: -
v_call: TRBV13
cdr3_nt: TGTGCCAGCAGCTTTTTAGGGGACAATGAGCAGTTCTTC
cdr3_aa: CASSFLGDNEQFF

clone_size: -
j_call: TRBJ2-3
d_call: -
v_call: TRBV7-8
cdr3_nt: TGTGCCAGCAGCTCCGTCGGGGATACGCAGTATTTT
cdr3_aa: CASSSVGDTQYF

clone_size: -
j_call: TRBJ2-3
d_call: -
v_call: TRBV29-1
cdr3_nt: TGCAGCGCAAGCCTCGGGGATACGCAGTATTTT
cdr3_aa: CSASLGDTQYF

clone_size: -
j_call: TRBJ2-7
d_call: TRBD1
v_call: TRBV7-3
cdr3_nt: TGTTCCAGCAGCTTAGCCCCTCTTAGACAGGGGGACTACGAGCAGTACTTC
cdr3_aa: CSSSLAPLRQGDYEQYF

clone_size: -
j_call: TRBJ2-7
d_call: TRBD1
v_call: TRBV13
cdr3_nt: TGTGCCAGCAGCCCCCGGGACAGGGTCATCTACGAGCAGTACTTC
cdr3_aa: CASSPRDRVIYEQYF

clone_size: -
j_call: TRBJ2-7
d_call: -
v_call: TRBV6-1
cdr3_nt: TGTGCCAGGGTCCGACTTGCGGGGAGATCCTACGAGCAGTACTTC
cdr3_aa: CARVRLAGRSYEQYF